Following are 19 T cell receptor beta chains from one sample sequenced in a study of shared clonotypes between healthy human individuals. Using immunoSEQ multiplex PCR, the repertoire was profiled, and TCRdb retains in-frame clones only, with some absent. The sample contains about 2.1 million clones, over 85% of which appear only once. CD8 cells regarded as naive lacked CD45RO, were positively chosen for CCR7, and omitted terminally differentiated effector memory CD45RA+ cells. Material: naive CD8+ T cells from PBMCs. The receptors come from a man between 18 and 29 years old in good health. Some clones in this sample may be carry-over from other donors' samples.

V and J are TRBV7-9 and TRBJ2-3; a weak D match, TRBD1 (5 bases). CDR3 length equals 14 residues. The V and J ends lost 7 bases and 2 bases respectively, with 13 bases between them. Germline V lookup: CDR1 SEHNR, CDR2 FQNEAQ (reference sequence). This CDR3 reads CASTKGRYTDTQYF. As DNA, the CDR3 is TGTGCCAGCACCAAGGGGCGATACACAGATACGCAGTATTTT.

The chain combines TRBV19 with TRBJ2-3; no reliable D call. CDR1 LNHDA and CDR2 SQIVND come from the germline V gene (reference sequence). Deletions cut 0 bases from V and 0 bases from J, with 10 bases between. The CDR3 totals 16 residues. The CDR3 sequence is CASSIDLADSTDTQYF. In nucleotides, the CDR3 is TGTGCCAGTAGTATAGATCTGGCGGACAGCACAGATACGCAGTATTTT.

The rearrangement joins TRBV7-6 to TRBJ2-5; D ambiguous. Germline-derived CDR1 and CDR2 are SGHVS and FNYEAQ. This CDR3 region has 16 residues. V lost 5 bases and J lost 5, with 21 bases in between. In DNA form, the CDR3 reads TGTGCCAGCAGCCACTTAGCCCCATCTACTGAGGAGACCCAGTACTTC. Translating gives CASSHLAPSTEETQYF.

Notes on this clone: At the DNA level, this CDR3 is encoded by other sequences in the same sample as well. V is TRBV27 and J is TRBJ2-2, with D unresolved. This CDR3 region has 13 residues. Trimming took off 2 bases at V and 6 bases at J, with 7 bases between the two ends. Per germline, CDR1 MNHEY and CDR2 SMNVEV (reference sequence). CDR3 DNA sequence: TGTGCCAGCAGTTTACTCGGGTCCGGGGAGCTGTTTTTT. Its translation: CASSLLGSGELFF.

The chain employs TRBV5-5 and TRBJ1-1; 7 nucleotides agree with TRBD1. The CDR3 runs to 12 residues. The J segment lost 11 bases and the V segment lost 0 bases, leaving 4 bases of the junction unmatched. The germline V gene encodes CDR1 SGHKS and CDR2 YYEKEE (reference sequence). Here the CDR3 DNA reads TGTGCCAGCAGCTTGGGAGGGGGCGCGGCTTTCTTT. It specifies CASSLGGGAAFF.

This chain links TRBV6-6 with TRBJ2-3; D is possibly TRBD2 (5 bases). Trimming pared 0 bases from V and 6 bases from J, leaving 10 bases between. Germline assignment: CDR1 MNHNY and CDR2 SVGAGI (reference sequence). The CDR3 has 14 residues. The CDR3 nucleotides are TGTGCCAGCAGTTACTCCCCGGGAACGGATACGCAGTATTTT. Protein: CASSYSPGTDTQYF.

The chain carries TRBV27 and TRBJ2-7; 8 nucleotides agree with TRBD1. This CDR3 comprises 14 residues. Germline lookup yields CDR1 MNHEY and CDR2 SMNVEV (reference sequence). Germline trimming cut 5 bases from V and 7 bases from J; bases unmatched to any gene: 10. In DNA form, the CDR3 reads TGTGCCAGCAGTCAGACAGGGGAGTACGTGGAGCAGTACTTC. This gives the protein CASSQTGEYVEQYF.

The CDR3 here is CASQTKIKFF. CDR3 bases: TGTGCCAGTCAGACTAAAATAAAGTTCTTC. V and J are TRBV2 and TRBJ2-1; D is possibly TRBD2 (5 bases). The germline V gene encodes CDR1 SNHLY and CDR2 FYNNEI. Trimming stripped 9 bases from V and 14 bases from J, with 14 bases between. CDR3 length: 10 amino acids.

The chain links TRBV6-5 to TRBJ2-3, with 7 bases matching TRBD2. CDR1 and CDR2 (germline): MNHEY, SVGAGI. Trimming cost V 8 bases and J 0 bases; bases outside gene matches: 5. CDR3 length: 14 amino acids. The CDR3 region has the DNA TGTGCCAGCGGCGGGGGTCGTAGCACAGATACGCAGTATTTT. Residues: CASGGGRSTDTQYF.

This clone was picked up a small number of times. V is TRBV19 and J is TRBJ2-7; 11 bases fit TRBD2. The CDR3 has 15 residues. Germline V lookup: CDR1 LNHDA, CDR2 SQIVND (reference sequence). Trimming took 5 bases from V and 0 from J; bases not matched to a gene: 3. As DNA, the CDR3 is TGTGCCAGTAGTCCGGGACTAGCGGACTCCTACGAGCAGTACTTC. This gives the protein CASSPGLADSYEQYF.

The chain couples TRBV10-3 to TRBJ1-1; D may be TRBD1 (5 bases). This CDR3 is 15 amino acids long. Germline loops: CDR1 ENHRY, CDR2 SYGVKD. V was cut by 3 bases and J by 2 bases, with 13 bases left in between. CDR3 coding DNA: TGTGCCATCAGTGAAGGGGCCTCACCCAACACTGAAGCTTTCTTT. Translating it yields CAISEGASPNTEAFF.

The chain joins TRBV30 to TRBJ1-5; D is possibly TRBD1 (6 bases). The CDR3 has 13 residues. V was trimmed by 3 bases and J by 2 bases, leaving 8 bases between them. CDR1 and CDR2 (germline): GTSNPN, SVGIG (reference sequence). The CDR3 DNA is TGTGCCTGGAGGGACAGCCGCAATCAGCCCCAGCATTTT. Residues: CAWRDSRNQPQHF.

The chain is built from TRBV7-2 and TRBJ2-7; the match to TRBD2 covers 7 bases. Germline CDR1 is SGHTA and CDR2 is FQGNSA. The ends lost 5 bases at V and 4 bases at J; junction bases unmatched: 5. The CDR3 contains 13 residues. CDR3 DNA sequence: TGTGCCAGCAGCAAAACTAGCGTATACGAGCAGTACTTC. Translating gives CASSKTSVYEQYF.

V and J are TRBV27 and TRBJ1-2, with D perhaps TRBD1 (6 bases). The CDR3 sequence is 13 residues long. Trimming cost V 4 bases and J 7 bases, with 13 bases left between them. The germline V gene has CDR1 MNHEY and CDR2 SMNVEV (reference sequence). The CDR3 loop is CASSSRGVGGYTF. CDR3 nucleotide sequence: TGTGCCAGCAGTTCGAGGGGGGTAGGTGGCTACACCTTC.

The V call is TRBV18, the J call TRBJ1-2; 7 bases agree with TRBD1. The CDR3 contains 13 residues. V was pared by 6 bases and J by 8 bases, with 9 bases of the junction left unmatched. Germline loops: CDR1 KGHSH, CDR2 LQKENI. CDR3 loop: CASSPTGSQGYTF. The CDR3 DNA sequence: TGTGCCAGCTCGCCGACAGGGAGTCAGGGCTACACCTTC.

The chain has TRBV7-9 and TRBJ1-1, with 7 bases identical to TRBD1. Germline values: CDR1 SEHNR, CDR2 FQNEAQ (reference sequence). The junction had 5 bases not matched to a gene; V was cut back by 0 bases and J by 10 bases. This CDR3 has 13 residues. CDR3 nucleotide sequence: TGTGCCAGCAGCTTAGCCTTACAGGGGTCAGCTTTCTTT. Translation gives CASSLALQGSAFF.

The chain carries TRBV4-2 and TRBJ2-4; D not resolved. CDR1 is LGHNA and CDR2 is YNFKEQ in the germline V gene. This CDR3 spans 15 amino acids. Deletions cut 3 bases from V and 2 bases from J, with 11 bases between. The CDR3 DNA sequence: TGTGCCAGCAGCCAGGCTCTAGATTCCAAAAACATTCAGTACTTC. Amino acids: CASSQALDSKNIQYF.

The chain uses TRBV14 and TRBJ2-2, with D maybe TRBD1 (6 bases). This CDR3 region has 15 residues. Per germline, CDR1 SGHDN and CDR2 FVKESK. With 4 bases removed from V and 5 bases from J, the gap between germline ends came to 14 bases. The CDR3 sequence is CASSPWTEFTGELFF. The CDR3 DNA reads TGTGCCAGCAGCCCATGGACAGAGTTTACCGGGGAGCTGTTTTTT.

The V call is TRBV28, the J call TRBJ2-5; weak D call: TRBD2 (5 bases). The germline V gene has CDR1 MDHEN and CDR2 SYDVKM. V was cut by 3 bases and J by 5 bases, with 13 bases left in between. CDR3 size: 14 residues. CDR3 bases: TGTGCCAGCAGTTTCCTAGCTTTAGTGGAGACCCAGTACTTC. It yields the protein CASSFLALVETQYF. The whole variable domain, filled in from reference TRBV28 and TRBJ2-5, reads DVKVTQSSRYLVKRTGEKVFLECVQDMDHENMFWYRQDPGLGLRLIYFSYDVKMKEKGDIPEGYSVSREKKERFSLILESASTNQTSMYLCASSFLALVETQYFGPGTRLLVL.